This T cell receptor beta chain was sequenced during a study of Graves' ophthalmopathy and Graves' hyperthyroidism. From RNA, the CDR3 regions of TCR beta chains were amplified and sequenced. HTBI primers were used in a first-round RT-PCR, which preceded a second-round multiplex PCR. TCRdb ran MiXCR on the multiplex PCR reads and lists one entry per CDR3 protein. The table lists 600,000 to 950,000 distinct CDR3 sequences, approximately 40% of them singletons. Sequenced input: peripheral blood. The sequence was obtained from an adult man with Graves' ophthalmopathy.

This CDR3 reads CATSAGDSGQPQHF. The CDR3 bases are TGTGCCACCAGTGCTGGGGACAGCGGACAGCCCCAGCATTTT. This chain links TRBV24-1 with TRBJ1-5, with TRBD1 identical over 7 bases. Germline CDR1 is KGHDR and CDR2 is SFDVKD. The CDR3 sequence is 14 residues long. V lost 5 bases to trimming and J lost 7 bases; unmatched junction nucleotides: 7.